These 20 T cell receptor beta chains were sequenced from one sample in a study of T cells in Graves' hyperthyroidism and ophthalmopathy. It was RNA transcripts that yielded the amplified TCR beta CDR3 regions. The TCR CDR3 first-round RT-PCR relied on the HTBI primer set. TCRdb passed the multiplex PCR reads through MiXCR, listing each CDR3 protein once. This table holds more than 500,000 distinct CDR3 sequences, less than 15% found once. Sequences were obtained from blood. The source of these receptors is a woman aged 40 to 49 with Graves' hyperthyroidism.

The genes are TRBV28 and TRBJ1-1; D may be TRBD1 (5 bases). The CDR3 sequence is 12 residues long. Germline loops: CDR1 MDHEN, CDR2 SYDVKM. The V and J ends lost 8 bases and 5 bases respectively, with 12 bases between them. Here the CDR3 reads CASGGGWTEAFF. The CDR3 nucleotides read TGTGCCAGCGGTGGGGGTTGGACTGAAGCTTTCTTT.

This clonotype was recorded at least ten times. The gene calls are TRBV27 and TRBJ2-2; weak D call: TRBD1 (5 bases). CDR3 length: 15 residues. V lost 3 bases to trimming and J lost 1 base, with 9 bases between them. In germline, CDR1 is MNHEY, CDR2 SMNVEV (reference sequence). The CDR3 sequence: CASSLAQGNTGELFF. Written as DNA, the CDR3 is TGTGCCAGCAGTTTGGCGCAGGGGAACACCGGGGAGCTGTTTTTT.

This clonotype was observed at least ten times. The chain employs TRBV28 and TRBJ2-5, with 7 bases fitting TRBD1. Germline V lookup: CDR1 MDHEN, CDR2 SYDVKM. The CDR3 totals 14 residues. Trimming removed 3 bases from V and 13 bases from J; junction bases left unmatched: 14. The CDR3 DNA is TGTGCCAGCAGTTTCTCGGGACAGCCTCGAGGAAGGTACTTC. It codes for CASSFSGQPRGRYF.

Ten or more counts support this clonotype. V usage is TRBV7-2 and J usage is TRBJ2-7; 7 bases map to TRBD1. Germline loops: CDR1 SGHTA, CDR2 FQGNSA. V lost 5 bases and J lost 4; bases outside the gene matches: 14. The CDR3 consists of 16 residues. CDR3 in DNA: TGTGCCAGCAGCCCCTTCGGTGGGGACAGATCATACGAGCAGTACTTC. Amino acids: CASSPFGGDRSYEQYF.

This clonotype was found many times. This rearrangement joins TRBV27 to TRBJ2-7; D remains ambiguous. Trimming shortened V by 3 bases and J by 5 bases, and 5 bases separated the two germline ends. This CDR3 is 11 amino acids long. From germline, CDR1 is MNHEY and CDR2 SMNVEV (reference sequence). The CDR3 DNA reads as TGTGCCAGCAGTTTCCAGGACGAGCAGTACTTC. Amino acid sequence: CASSFQDEQYF.

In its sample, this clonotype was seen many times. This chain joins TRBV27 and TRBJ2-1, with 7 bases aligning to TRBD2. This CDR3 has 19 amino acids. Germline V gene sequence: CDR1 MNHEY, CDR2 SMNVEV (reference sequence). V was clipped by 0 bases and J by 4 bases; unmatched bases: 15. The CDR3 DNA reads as TGTGCCAGCAGTTTATCACGCTCTCTGGGGGGAGGGCTGTACAATGAGCAGTTCTTC. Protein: CASSLSRSLGGGLYNEQFF.

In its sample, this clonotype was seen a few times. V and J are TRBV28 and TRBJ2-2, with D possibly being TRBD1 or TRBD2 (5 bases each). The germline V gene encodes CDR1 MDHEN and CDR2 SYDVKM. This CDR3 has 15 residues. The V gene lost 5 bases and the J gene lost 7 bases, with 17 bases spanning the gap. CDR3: CASSLSGTLSGELFF. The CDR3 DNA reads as TGTGCCAGCAGTCTCTCCGGGACCCTTAGCGGGGAGCTGTTTTTT.

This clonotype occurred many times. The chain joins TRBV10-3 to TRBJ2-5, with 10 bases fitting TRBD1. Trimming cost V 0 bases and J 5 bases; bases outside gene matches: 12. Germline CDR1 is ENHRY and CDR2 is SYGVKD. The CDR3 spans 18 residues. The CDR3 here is CAISESPTGQGISETQYF. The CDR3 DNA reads TGTGCCATCAGTGAGTCACCCACGGGACAGGGGATTTCGGAGACCCAGTACTTC.

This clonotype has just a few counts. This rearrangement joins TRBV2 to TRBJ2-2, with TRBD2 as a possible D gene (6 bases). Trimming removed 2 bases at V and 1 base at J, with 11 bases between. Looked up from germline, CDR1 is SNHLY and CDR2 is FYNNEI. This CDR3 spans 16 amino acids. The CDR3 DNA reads TGTGCCAGCAGTGAAATGGGACTCCAGAACACCGGGGAGCTGTTTTTT. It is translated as CASSEMGLQNTGELFF.

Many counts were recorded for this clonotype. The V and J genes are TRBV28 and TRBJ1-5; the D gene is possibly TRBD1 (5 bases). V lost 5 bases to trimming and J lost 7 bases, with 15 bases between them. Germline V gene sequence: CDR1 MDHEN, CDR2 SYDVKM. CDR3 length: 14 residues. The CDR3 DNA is TGTGCCAGCAGTCAATCCAGGGAGATCCAGCCCCAGCATTTT. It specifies CASSQSREIQPQHF.

The DNA of the CDR3 is TGTGCCAGCAGTTTAGGGACCACAACCCTCCACTTT. Its translation: CASSLGTTTLHF. This rearrangement joins TRBV12-3 or TRBV12-4 to TRBJ1-6; D not resolved. CDR3 length: 12 amino acids. Trimming left V 1 base short and J 14 bases short, with 9 bases between.

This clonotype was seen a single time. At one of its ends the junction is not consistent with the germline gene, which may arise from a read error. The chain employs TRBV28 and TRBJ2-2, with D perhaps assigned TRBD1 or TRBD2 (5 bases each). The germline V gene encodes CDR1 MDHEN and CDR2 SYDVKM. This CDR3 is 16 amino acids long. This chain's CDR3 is CASRHTRDPNIGELFF. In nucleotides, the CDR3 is TGTGCCAGCAGACATACACGGGACCCGAACATCGGGGAGCTGTTTTTT.

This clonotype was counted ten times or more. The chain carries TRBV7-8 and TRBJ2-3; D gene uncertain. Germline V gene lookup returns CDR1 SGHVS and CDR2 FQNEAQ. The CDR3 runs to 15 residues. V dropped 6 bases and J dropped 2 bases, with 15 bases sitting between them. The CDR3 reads CASRWAERLTDTQYF. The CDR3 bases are TGTGCCAGCAGGTGGGCGGAGAGGCTCACAGATACGCAGTATTTT.

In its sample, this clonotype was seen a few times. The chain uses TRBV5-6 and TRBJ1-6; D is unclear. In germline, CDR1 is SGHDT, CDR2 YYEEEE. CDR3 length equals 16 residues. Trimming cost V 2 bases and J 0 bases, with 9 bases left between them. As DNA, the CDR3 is TGTGCCAGCAGCTTACGCGGGAGCTCCTATAATTCACCCCTCCACTTT. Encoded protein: CASSLRGSSYNSPLHF.

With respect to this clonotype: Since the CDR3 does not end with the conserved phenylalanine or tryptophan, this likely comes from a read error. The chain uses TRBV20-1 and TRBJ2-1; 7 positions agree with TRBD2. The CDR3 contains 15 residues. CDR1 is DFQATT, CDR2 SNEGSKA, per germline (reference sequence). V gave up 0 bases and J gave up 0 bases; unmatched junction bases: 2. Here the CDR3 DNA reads TGCAGTGCTAGAGATCCTAGCGGCTCCTACAATGAGCAGTTCCTC. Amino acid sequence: CSARDPSGSYNEQFL.

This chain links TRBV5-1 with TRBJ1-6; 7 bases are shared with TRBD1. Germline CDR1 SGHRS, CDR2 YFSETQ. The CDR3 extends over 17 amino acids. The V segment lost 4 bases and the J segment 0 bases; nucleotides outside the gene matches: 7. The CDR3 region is CASSQGGGSSYNSPLHF. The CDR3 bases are TGCGCCAGCAGCCAGGGGGGAGGTAGCTCCTATAATTCACCCCTCCACTTT. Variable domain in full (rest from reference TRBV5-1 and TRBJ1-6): KAGVTQTPRYLIKTRGQQVTLSCSPISGHRSVSWYQQTPGQGLQFLFEYFSETQRNKGNFPGRFSGRQFSNSRSEMNVSTLELGDSALYLCASSQGGGSSYNSPLHFGNGTRLTVT.

This CDR3 is CASSASAGELFF. CDR3 bases: TGTGCCAGCAGTGCCTCAGCCGGGGAGCTGTTTTTT. The gene calls are TRBV28 and TRBJ2-2; D call uncertain. This CDR3 has 12 amino acids. Trimming left V 5 bases short and J 6 bases short, with 7 bases between. Germline CDR1 and CDR2: MDHEN and SYDVKM. Full variable domain (rest looked up from reference TRBV28 and TRBJ2-2): DVKVTQSSRYLVKRTGEKVFLECVQDMDHENMFWYRQDPGLGLRLIYFSYDVKMKEKGDIPEGYSVSREKKERFSLILESASTNQTSMYLCASSASAGELFFGEGSRLTVL.

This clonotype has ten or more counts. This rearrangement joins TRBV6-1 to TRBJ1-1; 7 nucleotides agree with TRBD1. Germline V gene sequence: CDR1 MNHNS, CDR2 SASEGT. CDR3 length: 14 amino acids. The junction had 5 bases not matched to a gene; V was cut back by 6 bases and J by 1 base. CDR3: CASRDGTANTEAFF. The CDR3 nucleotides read TGTGCCAGCAGGGACGGGACAGCGAACACTGAAGCTTTCTTT.

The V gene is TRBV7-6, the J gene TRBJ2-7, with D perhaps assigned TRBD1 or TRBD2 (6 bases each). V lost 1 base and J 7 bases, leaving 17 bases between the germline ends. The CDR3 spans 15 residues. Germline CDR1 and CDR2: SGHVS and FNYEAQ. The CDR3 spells CASSLVSGGGLEQYF. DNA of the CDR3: TGTGCCAGCAGCTTAGTTTCAGGAGGGGGGTTGGAGCAGTACTTC.

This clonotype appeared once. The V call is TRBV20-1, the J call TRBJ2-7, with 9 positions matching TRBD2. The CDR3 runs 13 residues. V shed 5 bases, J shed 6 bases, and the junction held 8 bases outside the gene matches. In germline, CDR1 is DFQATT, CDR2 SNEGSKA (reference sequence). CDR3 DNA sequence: TGCAGTGCTCCCCTGGCGGGAGGGTCCGAGCAGTACTTC. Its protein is CSAPLAGGSEQYF.